This T cell receptor beta chain originates from a study of blood T cells in healthy people across ages. Details on this clonotype: Its antigen remains unknown.

Study outcomes and limitations: The study found more naive CD4+ cells and higher diversity in long-lived than aged donors.

It was with a sample-barcoded 5' primer and a J-beta primer mix that a second PCR of roughly 6 to 11 cycles was run. Template switching added a 12-random-nucleotide identifier to every cDNA molecule. TCRdb called the 5' RACE reads again in MiXCR, with one record for every CDR3 protein. The profile shows 1.5 million to 2 million distinct CDR3 sequences, roughly 32% of them singletons. Looked up from germline, CDR1 is GTSNPN and CDR2 is SVGIG (reference sequence). This CDR3 has 14 amino acids. After removal of 2 bases from V and 3 bases from J, the junction contained 6 bases not matched to a gene. The sequencing input was blood. V is TRBV30 and J is TRBJ2-7, with TRBD1 matching 8 bases. The receptor was isolated from a woman aged 25 to 39 in good health. CDR3 in amino acids: CAWSPGQAFYEQYF. In nucleotides, the CDR3 is TGTGCCTGGAGTCCGGGACAGGCCTTCTACGAGCAGTACTTC.